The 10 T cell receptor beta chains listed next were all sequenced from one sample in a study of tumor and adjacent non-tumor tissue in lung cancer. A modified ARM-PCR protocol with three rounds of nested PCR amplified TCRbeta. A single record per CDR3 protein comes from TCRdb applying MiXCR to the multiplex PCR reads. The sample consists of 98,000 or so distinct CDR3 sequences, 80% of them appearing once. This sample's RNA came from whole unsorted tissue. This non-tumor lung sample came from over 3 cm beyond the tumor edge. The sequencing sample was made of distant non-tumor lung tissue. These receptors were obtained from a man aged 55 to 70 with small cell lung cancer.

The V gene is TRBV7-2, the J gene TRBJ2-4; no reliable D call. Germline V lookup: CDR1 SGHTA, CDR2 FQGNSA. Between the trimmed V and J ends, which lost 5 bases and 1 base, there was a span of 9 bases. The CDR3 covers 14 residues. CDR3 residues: CASSPFSAKNIQYF. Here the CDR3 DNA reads TGTGCCAGCAGCCCCTTTTCCGCCAAAAACATTCAGTACTTC.

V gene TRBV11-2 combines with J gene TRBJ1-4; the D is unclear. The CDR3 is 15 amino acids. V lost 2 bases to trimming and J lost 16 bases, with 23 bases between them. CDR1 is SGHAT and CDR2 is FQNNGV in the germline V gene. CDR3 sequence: CASSLTGVPYEEPFF. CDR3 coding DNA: TGTGCCAGCAGCTTAACCGGCGTGCCGTATGAAGAGCCGTTTTTT. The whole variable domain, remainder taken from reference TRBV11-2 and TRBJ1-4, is EAGVAQSPRYKIIEKRQSVAFWCNPISGHATLYWYQQILGQGPKLLIQFQNNGVVDDSQLPKDRFSAERLKGVDSTLKIQPAKLEDSAVYLCASSLTGVPYEEPFFGSGTQLSVL.

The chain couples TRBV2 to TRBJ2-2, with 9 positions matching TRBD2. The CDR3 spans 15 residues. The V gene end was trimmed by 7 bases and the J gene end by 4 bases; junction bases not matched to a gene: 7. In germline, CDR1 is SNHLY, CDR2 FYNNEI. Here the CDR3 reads CASNLLAGGTGELFF. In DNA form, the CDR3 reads TGTGCCAGCAATTTACTAGCGGGCGGCACCGGGGAGCTGTTTTTT.

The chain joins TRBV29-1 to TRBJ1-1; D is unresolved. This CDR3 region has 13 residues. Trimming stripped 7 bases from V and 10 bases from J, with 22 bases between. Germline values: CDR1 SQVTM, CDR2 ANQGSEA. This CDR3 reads CSGMFGQNIVAFF. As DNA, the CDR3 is TGCAGCGGTATGTTCGGCCAGAACATTGTAGCTTTCTTT. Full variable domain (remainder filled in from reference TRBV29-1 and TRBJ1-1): SAVISQKPSRDICQRGTSLTIQCQVDSQVTMMFWYRQQPGQSLTLIATANQGSEATYESGFVIDKFPISRPNLTFSTLTVSNMSPEDSSIYLCSGMFGQNIVAFFGQGTRLTVV.

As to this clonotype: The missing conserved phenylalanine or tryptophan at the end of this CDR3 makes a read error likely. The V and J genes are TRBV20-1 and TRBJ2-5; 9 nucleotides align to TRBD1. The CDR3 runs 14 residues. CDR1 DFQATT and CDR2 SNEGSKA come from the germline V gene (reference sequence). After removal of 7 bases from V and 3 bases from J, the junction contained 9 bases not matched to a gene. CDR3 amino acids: CSVRTGEGEETQYI. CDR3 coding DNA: TGCAGTGTTCGGACAGGGGAGGGCGAAGAGACCCAGTACATC.

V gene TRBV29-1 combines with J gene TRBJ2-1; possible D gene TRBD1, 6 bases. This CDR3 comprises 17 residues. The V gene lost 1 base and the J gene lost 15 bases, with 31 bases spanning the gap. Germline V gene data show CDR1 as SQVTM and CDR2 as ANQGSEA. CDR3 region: CSVEARGDPSSYNVRFF. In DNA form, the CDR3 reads TGCAGCGTTGAAGCCAGGGGCGACCCAAGCTCCTATAATGTGCGGTTCTTC.

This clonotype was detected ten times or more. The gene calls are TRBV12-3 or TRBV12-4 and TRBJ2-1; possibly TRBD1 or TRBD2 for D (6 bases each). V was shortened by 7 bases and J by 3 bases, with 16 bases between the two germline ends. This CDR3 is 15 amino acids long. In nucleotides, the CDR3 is TGTGCCAGCACACGGGCGAGGGGGGACTACAATGAGCAGTTCTTC. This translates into CASTRARGDYNEQFF.

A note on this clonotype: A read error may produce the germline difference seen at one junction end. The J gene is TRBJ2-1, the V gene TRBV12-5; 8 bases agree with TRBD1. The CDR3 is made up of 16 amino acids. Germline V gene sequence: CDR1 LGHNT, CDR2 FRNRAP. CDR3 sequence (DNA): TGTGCTAGTGGTGTGGTTTGGGAACAGGGGGTTTATGAGCGGTTCTTC. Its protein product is CASGVVWEQGVYERFF.

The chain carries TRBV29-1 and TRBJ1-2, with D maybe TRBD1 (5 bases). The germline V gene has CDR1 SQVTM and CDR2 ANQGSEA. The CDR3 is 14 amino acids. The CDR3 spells CITEPGAGDYGYTF. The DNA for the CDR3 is TGCATCACCGAGCCCGGGGCTGGGGACTATGGCTACACCTTC. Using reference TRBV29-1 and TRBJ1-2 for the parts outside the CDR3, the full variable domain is SAVISQKPSRDICQRGTSLTIQCQVDSQVTMMFWYRQQPGQSLTLIATANQGSEATYESGFVIDKFPISRPNLTFSTLTVSNMSPEDSSIYLCITEPGAGDYGYTFGSGTRLTVV.

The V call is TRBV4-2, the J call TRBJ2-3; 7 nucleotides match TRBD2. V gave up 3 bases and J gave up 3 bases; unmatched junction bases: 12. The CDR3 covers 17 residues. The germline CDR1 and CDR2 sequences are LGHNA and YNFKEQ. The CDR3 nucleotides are TGTGCCAGCAGCCAGATGACTAGCAGGATGGCTACAGATACGCAGTATTTT. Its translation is CASSQMTSRMATDTQYF.